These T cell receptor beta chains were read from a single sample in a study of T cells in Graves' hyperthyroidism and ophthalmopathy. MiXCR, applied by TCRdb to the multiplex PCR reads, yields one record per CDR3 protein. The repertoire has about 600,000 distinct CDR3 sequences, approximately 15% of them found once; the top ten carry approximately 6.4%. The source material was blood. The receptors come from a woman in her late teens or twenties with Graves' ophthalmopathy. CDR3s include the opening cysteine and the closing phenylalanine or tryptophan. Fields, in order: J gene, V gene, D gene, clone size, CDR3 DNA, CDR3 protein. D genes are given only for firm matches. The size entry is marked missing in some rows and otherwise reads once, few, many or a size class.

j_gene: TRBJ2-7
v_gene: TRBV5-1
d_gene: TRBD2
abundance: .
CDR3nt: TGCGCCAGCAGCTCCGGACTAGCGGGAGGGCCCGAGCAGTACTTC
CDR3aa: CASSSGLAGGPEQYF

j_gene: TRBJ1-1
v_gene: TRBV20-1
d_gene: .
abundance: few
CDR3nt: TGCAGTGCCCGAAGCTTGGATCTCGTGGCTTTCTTT
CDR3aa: CSARSLDLVAFF

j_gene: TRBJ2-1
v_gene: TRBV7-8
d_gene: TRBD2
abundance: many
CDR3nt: TGTGCCAGCAGCTGGGAGGGATATGAGCAGTTCTTC
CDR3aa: CASSWEGYEQFF

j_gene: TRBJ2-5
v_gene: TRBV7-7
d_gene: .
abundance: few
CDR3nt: TGTGCTAGCAGCTTAGTAGACCGGAGGGGGCGAAAGACCCAGTACTTC
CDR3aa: CASSLVDRRGRKTQYF

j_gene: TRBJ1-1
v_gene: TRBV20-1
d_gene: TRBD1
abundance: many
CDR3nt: TGCAGTGCTCCGCGACAGGGGGTAGCCATGAACACTGAAGCTTTCTTT
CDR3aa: CSAPRQGVAMNTEAFF

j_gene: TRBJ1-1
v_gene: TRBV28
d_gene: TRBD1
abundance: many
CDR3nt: TGTGCCAGCATCGTCGGGTGGAGACAGGGGGCCGCTGAAGCTTTCTTT
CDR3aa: CASIVGWRQGAAEAFF

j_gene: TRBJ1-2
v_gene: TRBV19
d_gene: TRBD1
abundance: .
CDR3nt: TGTGCCAGTAGTGCCGACGACAGGGCGACTCGGGGCTACACCTTC
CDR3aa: CASSADDRATRGYTF

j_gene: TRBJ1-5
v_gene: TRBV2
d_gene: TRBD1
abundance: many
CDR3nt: TGTGCCAGCAGTGTCGGACAGGGGCGATTTCAGCCCCAGCATTTT
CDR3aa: CASSVGQGRFQPQHF

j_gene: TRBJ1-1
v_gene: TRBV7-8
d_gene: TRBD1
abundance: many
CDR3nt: TGTGCCAGCAGCTTAGTGCGGTTGGGACAGGGAGGAGTGGCTGAAGCTTTCTTT
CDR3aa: CASSLVRLGQGGVAEAFF

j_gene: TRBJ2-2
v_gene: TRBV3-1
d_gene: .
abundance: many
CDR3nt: TGTGCCAGCAGCCAAGTTCGCACTTTTACCGGGGAGCTGTTTTTT
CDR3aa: CASSQVRTFTGELFF

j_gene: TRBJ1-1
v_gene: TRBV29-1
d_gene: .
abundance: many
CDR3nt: TGCAGCGTTCCCCCCGCGGATCTTTACAGGAACACTGAAGCTTTCTTT
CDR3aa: CSVPPADLYRNTEAFF

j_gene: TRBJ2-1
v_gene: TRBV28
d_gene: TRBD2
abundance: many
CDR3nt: TGTGCCAGCAGTTTCTCGGCGGGAGTGTTGAATGAGCAGTTCTTC
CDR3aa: CASSFSAGVLNEQFF

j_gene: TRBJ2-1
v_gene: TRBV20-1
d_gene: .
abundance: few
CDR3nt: TGCAGTGCCAGTCCGGGGGGCGGGCCAGGTAATGAGCAGTTCTTC
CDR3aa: CSASPGGGPGNEQFF

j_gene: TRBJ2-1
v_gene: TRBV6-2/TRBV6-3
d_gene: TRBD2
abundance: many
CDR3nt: TGTGCCAGCAGCCCCGGGACTAGCGGGAACGGCGTACAATACGAGCAGTTCTTC
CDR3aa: CASSPGTSGNGVQYEQFF

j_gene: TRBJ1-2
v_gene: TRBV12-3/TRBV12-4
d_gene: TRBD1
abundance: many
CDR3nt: TGTGCCAGCAGTTTAGTCGGGACAGGGTGGTATGGCTACACCTTC
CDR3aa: CASSLVGTGWYGYTF

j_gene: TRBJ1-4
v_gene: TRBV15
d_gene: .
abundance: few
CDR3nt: TGTGCCACCAGCAGAGCCACAGCAACTAATGAAAAACTGTTTTTT
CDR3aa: CATSRATATNEKLFF

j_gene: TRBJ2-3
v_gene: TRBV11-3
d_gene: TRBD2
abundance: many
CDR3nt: TGTGCCAGCAGCTTAGGGGTATGGGGGGAGGGCCGAGATACGCAGTATTTT
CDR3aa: CASSLGVWGEGRDTQYF

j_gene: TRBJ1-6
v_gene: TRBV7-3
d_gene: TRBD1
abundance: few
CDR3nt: TGTGCCAGCAGTTACTCGTTGGACAGGGATTCACCCCTCCACTTT
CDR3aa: CASSYSLDRDSPLHF

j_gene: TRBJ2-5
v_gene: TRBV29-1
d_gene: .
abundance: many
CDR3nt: TGCAGCGTTGATAGCATCCGAGAGACCCAGTACTTC
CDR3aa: CSVDSIRETQYF

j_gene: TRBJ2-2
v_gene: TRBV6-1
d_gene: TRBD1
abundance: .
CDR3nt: TGTGCCAGCAGGGGATGGGGACAGGGGAACACCGGGGAGCTGTTTTTT
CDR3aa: CASRGWGQGNTGELFF

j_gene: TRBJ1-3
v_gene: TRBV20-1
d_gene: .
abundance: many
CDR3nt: TGCAGTGCTAGAGGTCCTGGGGGCTTTACTGGAAACACCATATATTTT
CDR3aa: CSARGPGGFTGNTIYF

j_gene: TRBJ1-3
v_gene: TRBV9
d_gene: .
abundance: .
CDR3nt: TGTGCCAGCAGCGTCACAGGGAGCTCTGGAAACACCATATATTTT
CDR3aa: CASSVTGSSGNTIYF

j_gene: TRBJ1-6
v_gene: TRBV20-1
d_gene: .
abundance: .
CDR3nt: TGCAGTGCTAGAGATGAGGGAGAGTGGTGGGGCTCCTATAATTCACCCCTCCACTTT
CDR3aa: CSARDEGEWWGSYNSPLHF

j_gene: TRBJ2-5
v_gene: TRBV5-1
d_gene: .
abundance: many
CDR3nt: TGCGCCAGCAGCTTCGGGACCCAGGGTGGGGAGACCCAGTACTTC
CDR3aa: CASSFGTQGGETQYF

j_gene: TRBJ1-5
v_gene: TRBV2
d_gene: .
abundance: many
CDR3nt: TGTGCCAGCAGGCTGACAGACAATCAGCCCCAGCATTTT
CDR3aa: CASRLTDNQPQHF

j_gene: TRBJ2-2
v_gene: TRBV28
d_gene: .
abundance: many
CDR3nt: TGTGCCAGCAGTTGGCGGCGTGAGAACGCCGGGGAGCTGTTTTTT
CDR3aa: CASSWRRENAGELFF

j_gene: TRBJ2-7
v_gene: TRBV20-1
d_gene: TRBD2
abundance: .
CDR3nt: TGCAGTGCTAGACCGGGACTAGACGTTGCCGAGCAGTACTTC
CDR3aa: CSARPGLDVAEQYF

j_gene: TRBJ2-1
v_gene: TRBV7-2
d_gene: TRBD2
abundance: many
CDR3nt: TGTGCCAGCGGACTAGCGGGAGGGGGGTACGATGAGCAGTTCTTC
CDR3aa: CASGLAGGGYDEQFF

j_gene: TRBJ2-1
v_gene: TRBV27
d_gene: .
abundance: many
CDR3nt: TGTGCCAGCAGTTTATCGAGGGGGGGGTCCTACAATGAGCAGTTCTTC
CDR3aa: CASSLSRGGSYNEQFF

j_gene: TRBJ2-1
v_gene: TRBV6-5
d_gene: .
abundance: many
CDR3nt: TGTGCCAGCAGTTACTCGACGGGCCCCCTACAGGGATTTTTCAATGAGCAGTTCTTC
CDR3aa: CASSYSTGPLQGFFNEQFF

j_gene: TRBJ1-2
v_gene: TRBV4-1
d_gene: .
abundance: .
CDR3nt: TGCGCCAGCAGCCGCAGAGGAGACAGGAGGAGCGGCTACACCTTC
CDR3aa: CASSRRGDRRSGYTF

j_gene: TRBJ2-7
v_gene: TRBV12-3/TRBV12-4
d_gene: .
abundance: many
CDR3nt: TGTGCCAGCAGTTCCCGGTCGGTAGCCTACGAGCAGTACTTC
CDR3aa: CASSSRSVAYEQYF

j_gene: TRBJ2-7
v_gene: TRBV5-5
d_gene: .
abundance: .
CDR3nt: TGTGCCAGCAGCCTCGTAGGGGGAGGCCCCTACGAGCAGTACTTC
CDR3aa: CASSLVGGGPYEQYF

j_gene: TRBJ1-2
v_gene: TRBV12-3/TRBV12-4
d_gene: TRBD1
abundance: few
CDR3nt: TGTGCCAGCGCACAGGGGACGGCTAATGGCTACACCTTC
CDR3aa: CASAQGTANGYTF

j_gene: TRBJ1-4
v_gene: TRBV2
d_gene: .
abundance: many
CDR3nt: TGTGCCAGCCCTCGAGGTCCTAATGAAAAACTGTTTTTT
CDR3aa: CASPRGPNEKLFF

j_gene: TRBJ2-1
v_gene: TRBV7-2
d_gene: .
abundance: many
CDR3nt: TGTGCCAGCAGCTTAGGGTCCCCCGCAGGGAATGAGCAGTTCTTC
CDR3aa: CASSLGSPAGNEQFF

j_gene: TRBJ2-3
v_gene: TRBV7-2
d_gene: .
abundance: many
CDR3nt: TGTGCCAGCAACCTAGCCCAGGGCACAGATACGCAGTATTTT
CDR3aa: CASNLAQGTDTQYF

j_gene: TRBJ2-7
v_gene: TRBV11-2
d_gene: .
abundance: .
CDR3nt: TGTGCCAGCAGCTACAAGGGGACCTACGAGCAGTACTTC
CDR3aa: CASSYKGTYEQYF

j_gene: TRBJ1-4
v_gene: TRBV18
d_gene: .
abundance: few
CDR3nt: TGTGCCAGCAGCCAAGCAGGGGACCTTAATGAAAAACTGTTTTTT
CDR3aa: CASSQAGDLNEKLFF

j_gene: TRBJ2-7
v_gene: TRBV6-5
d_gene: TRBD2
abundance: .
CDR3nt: TGTGCCAGCAGCTACGGGGGGGGCCAACTGGCGGTTCCCTATGAGCAGTACTTC
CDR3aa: CASSYGGGQLAVPYEQYF

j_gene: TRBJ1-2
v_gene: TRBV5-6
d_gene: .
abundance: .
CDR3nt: TGCGCCTACGGAGACCGTCGCCTGCCCAGCTATGGCTACACCTTC
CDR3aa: CAYGDRRLPSYGYTF

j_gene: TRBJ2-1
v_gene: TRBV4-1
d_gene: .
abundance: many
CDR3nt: TGCGCCAGCAGCCAAGTCCGGGGACAACACTACAATGAGCAGTTCTTC
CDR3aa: CASSQVRGQHYNEQFF

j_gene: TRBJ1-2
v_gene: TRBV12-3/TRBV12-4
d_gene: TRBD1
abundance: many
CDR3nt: TGTGCCAGCAGTGGGCGGGACAGGGCGAGCGATGGCTACACCTTC
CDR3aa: CASSGRDRASDGYTF